This T cell receptor beta chain was retrieved from a study of cytomegalovirus exposure and HLA in healthy donors. Regarding the study as a whole: Prior analysis indicated that the majority of TCR beta V segments exhibited productivity approximately 87% or approximately 30% of the time. What TCR beta sequences reportedly achieved was accurate prediction of HLA-A and HLA-B alleles in most subjects.

Regarding this clone: The antigen remains unidentified.

Germline CDR1 SNHLY, CDR2 FYNNEI. The CDR3 has 11 amino acids. Trimming cost V 6 bases and J 3 bases, with 3 bases left between them. 13 Jbeta primers and 60 Vbeta primers were used for the PCR. The assay was immunoSEQ multiplex PCR, and TCRdb's table has in-frame clones only and misses some. The table lists some 75,000 clones, over 70% of them singletons. Material for sequencing was PBMCs. This chain connects TRBV2 to TRBJ1-5, with D hard to call. The sequence was collected from a young man in good health and CMV-seropositive. CDR3: CASRYNQPQHF. The CDR3 coding sequence is TGTGCCAGCAGGTACAATCAGCCCCAGCATTTT.